The present T cell receptor (beta chain) was sequenced within a study of T cell changes during pregnancy in multiple sclerosis. CDR1 GTSNPN and CDR2 SVGIG come from the germline V gene (reference sequence). Trimming left V 0 bases short and J 6 bases short, with 15 bases between. The CDR3 is 14 residues long. Repertoires were generated with immunoSEQ multiplex PCR, while TCRdb's copy carries only in-frame clones and drops some. The top ten clones hold approximately 11% of a sample with about 17,000 clones, roughly 81% of them seen once. In its sample, this clone was seen once. The specimen was CD8+ T cells from peripheral blood mononuclear cells, collected in the second trimester of pregnancy. The chain combines TRBV30 with TRBJ2-7, with D possibly being TRBD2 (5 bases). The sequence derives from a female donor in good health, enrolled as a control in a pregnancy study. The chain's CDR3 is CAWSVYEGPSEQYF. CDR3 nucleotides: TGTGCCTGGAGTGTATATGAGGGCCCTAGCGAGCAGTACTTC. Full variable domain (remainder filled in from reference TRBV30 and TRBJ2-7): SQTIHQWPATLVQPVGSPLSLECTVEGTSNPNLYWYRQAAGRGLQLLFYSVGIGQISSEVPQNLSASRPQDRQFILSSKKLLLSDSGFYLCAWSVYEGPSEQYFGPGTRLTVT.